The next 23 T cell receptor beta chains were all read from a single sample in a study of T cells in Graves' hyperthyroidism and ophthalmopathy. Amplification of TCR beta CDR3 regions was performed using RNA transcripts as template. When the TCR CDR3 underwent first-round RT-PCR, the HTBI primer set was used. A single record per CDR3 protein comes from TCRdb applying MiXCR to the multiplex PCR reads. Of about 580,000 distinct CDR3 sequences in the sample, approximately 15% are singletons; the top ten hold 5.8%. Sample: blood. These receptors all stem from a woman younger than 45 with Graves' hyperthyroidism that later progressed to Graves' ophthalmopathy.

The chain recombines TRBV15 with TRBJ1-6; D not certain. Germline loops: CDR1 LNHNV, CDR2 YYDKDF (reference sequence). The CDR3 is made up of 17 amino acids. V was shortened by 5 bases and J by 5 bases, with 19 bases between the two germline ends. Written as DNA, the CDR3 is TGTGCCACCAGCGCTCGTTCCCGATCGGATCATAATTCACCCCTCCACTTT. Protein sequence: CATSARSRSDHNSPLHF.

This clonotype was seen many times. The J gene is TRBJ2-3, the V gene TRBV7-3, with TRBD2 matching 9 bases. Germline loops: CDR1 SGHTA, CDR2 FQGTGA. The CDR3 contains 19 residues. The ends lost 3 bases at V and 5 bases at J; junction bases unmatched: 18. As DNA, the CDR3 is TGTGCCAGCAGCTTCCTCCCACGAGCGGGGGGAAGCGGGGGAGATACGCAGTATTTT. It is translated as CASSFLPRAGGSGGDTQYF. Drawing the rest from reference TRBV7-3 and TRBJ2-3, the complete variable domain is GAGVSQTPSNKVTEKGKYVELRCDPISGHTALYWYRQSLGQGPEFLIYFQGTGAADDSGLPNDRFFAVRPEGSVSTLKIQRTERGDSAVYLCASSFLPRAGGSGGDTQYFGPGTRLTVL.

This clonotype was counted at least ten times. This rearrangement joins TRBV27 to TRBJ1-1; D unresolved. CDR3 length: 12 amino acids. Germline V CDR1 and CDR2: MNHEY, SMNVEV (reference sequence). Trimming shortened V by 8 bases and J by 2 bases, and 9 bases separated the two germline ends. DNA of the CDR3: TGTGCCAGCGGGTTCACCAACACTGAAGCTTTCTTT. It encodes CASGFTNTEAFF.

The rearrangement joins TRBV20-1 to TRBJ1-2; a possible D gene is TRBD1 (5 bases). V lost 4 bases and J lost 4, with 16 bases in between. The CDR3 runs 14 residues. Looked up from germline, CDR1 is DFQATT and CDR2 is SNEGSKA (reference sequence). Here the CDR3 reads CSATRPPGPYGYTF. The DNA for the CDR3 is TGCAGTGCTACCCGCCCCCCGGGACCCTATGGCTACACCTTC.

The table lists this clonotype with many counts. The gene calls are TRBV20-1 and TRBJ1-2; D unclear. The CDR3 totals 12 residues. The V end was cut by 5 bases, the J end by 5 bases, with 12 bases between. From germline, CDR1 is DFQATT and CDR2 SNEGSKA (reference sequence). The DNA for the CDR3 is TGCAGTGCTGGCATGAGGGAGTATGGCTACACCTTC. The encoded protein is CSAGMREYGYTF.

This clonotype was recorded at least ten times. The chain recombines TRBV12-3 or TRBV12-4 with TRBJ2-5, with D perhaps matching TRBD1 (5 bases). This CDR3 region has 14 residues. V dropped 5 bases and J dropped 2 bases, with 12 bases sitting between them. The CDR3 loop is CASSPGPSQETQYF. CDR3 bases: TGTGCCAGCAGTCCAGGGCCTAGTCAAGAGACCCAGTACTTC.

In its sample, this clonotype was seen many times. The chain combines TRBV29-1 with TRBJ1-5, with a weak D call TRBD1 (5 bases). This CDR3 has 13 amino acids. The V end was cut by 6 bases, the J end by 9 bases, with 18 bases between. Germline loops: CDR1 SQVTM, CDR2 ANQGSEA. The CDR3 loop reads CSVAWGEGGPQHF. The CDR3 coding sequence is TGCAGCGTGGCGTGGGGGGAGGGTGGGCCCCAGCATTTT.

This chain connects TRBV20-1 to TRBJ1-1; D unclear. There are 16 residues in the CDR3. The V end lost 3 bases, the J end lost 0 bases, and 17 bases lay between the germline ends. In germline, CDR1 is DFQATT, CDR2 SNEGSKA (reference sequence). The CDR3 DNA is TGCAGTGCTAGTAAACAGTCAGGAACCCTGAACACTGAAGCTTTCTTT. Translating it yields CSASKQSGTLNTEAFF.

This clonotype was observed many times. V and J are TRBV20-1 and TRBJ2-7; 9 bases align to TRBD2. Germline CDR1 reads DFQATT; CDR2 reads SNEGSKA (reference sequence). With 1 base clipped from V and 5 bases from J, the junction kept 9 bases outside the gene matches. The CDR3 consists of 15 residues. The CDR3 spells CSARVPSGIFDEQYF. In nucleotides, the CDR3 is TGCAGTGCTAGAGTCCCTAGCGGGATCTTTGACGAGCAGTACTTC.

The rearrangement uses TRBV19 and TRBJ2-6; 9 bases agree with TRBD1. The V gene end was trimmed by 5 bases and the J gene end by 4 bases; junction bases not matched to a gene: 18. The CDR3 sequence is 20 residues long. Looked up from germline, CDR1 is LNHDA and CDR2 is SQIVND (reference sequence). DNA of the CDR3: TGTGCCAGTAGTGCAACCCCGGGACAGGGTAGCCTGGCCGGGGCCAACGTCCTGACTTTC. Residues: CASSATPGQGSLAGANVLTF.

The chain is built from TRBV7-9 and TRBJ2-5, with D uncertain. Germline CDR1 is SEHNR and CDR2 is FQNEAQ (reference sequence). Trimming shortened V by 2 bases and J by 5 bases, and 9 bases separated the two germline ends. The CDR3 spans 13 residues. The CDR3 loop is CASSLLHGETQYF. The CDR3 DNA is TGTGCCAGCAGCTTACTCCATGGCGAGACCCAGTACTTC. Variable domain in full (rest from reference TRBV7-9 and TRBJ2-5): DTGVSQNPRHKITKRGQNVTFRCDPISEHNRLYWYRQTLGQGPEFLTYFQNEAQLEKSRLLSDRFSAERPKGSFSTLEIQRTEQGDSAMYLCASSLLHGETQYFGPGTRLLVL.

This clonotype was seen repeatedly, ten times or more. This sequence joins TRBV5-1 and TRBJ1-6, with a possible D match to TRBD1 (6 bases). The CDR3 length is 15 residues. The germline CDR1 and CDR2 sequences are SGHRS and YFSETQ. V lost 4 bases and J lost 5, with 13 bases in between. The CDR3: CASSRGQTDNSPLHF. The CDR3 nucleotides read TGCGCCAGCAGCCGAGGACAGACAGATAATTCACCCCTCCACTTT.

Many counts were recorded for this clonotype. The chain employs TRBV6-1 and TRBJ1-1; D remains ambiguous. From germline, CDR1 is MNHNS and CDR2 SASEGT. V lost 4 bases to trimming and J lost 6 bases, with 9 bases between them. The CDR3 spans 12 residues. The CDR3 protein is CASSGGRAEAFF. CDR3 in DNA: TGTGCCAGCAGTGGGGGAAGGGCTGAAGCTTTCTTT.

This clonotype appeared a few times. The CDR3 here is CASSQVALEQFF. CDR3 coding DNA: TGCGCCAGCAGCCAAGTCGCGCTGGAGCAGTTCTTC. The chain carries TRBV4-1 and TRBJ2-1; the D is unclear. This CDR3 has 12 residues. V was cut by 1 base and J by 10 bases, with 8 bases left in between. Germline loops: CDR1 MGHRA, CDR2 YSYEKL.

The chain employs TRBV19 and TRBJ2-6, with 7 bases matching TRBD1. V was pared by 8 bases and J by 1 base, with 8 bases of the junction left unmatched. The germline V gene encodes CDR1 LNHDA and CDR2 SQIVND (reference sequence). The CDR3 runs to 16 residues. For the CDR3, the DNA is TGTGCCAGTGCGCAGGGGGAAGGGTCTGGGGCCAACGTCCTGACTTTC. Translation gives CASAQGEGSGANVLTF.

This clonotype was recorded at least ten times. V is TRBV18 and J is TRBJ1-2; D unclear. V lost 2 bases and J lost 2, with 3 bases in between. The CDR3 runs 12 residues. Germline V lookup: CDR1 KGHSH, CDR2 LQKENI. DNA for the CDR3: TGTGCCAGCTCACCAGAAAACTATGGCTACACCTTC. This sequence encodes CASSPENYGYTF. The entire variable domain, with the rest obtained from reference TRBV18 and TRBJ1-2, is as follows: NAGVMQNPRHLVRRRGQEARLRCSPMKGHSHVYWYRQLPEEGLKFMVYLQKENIIDESGMPKERFSAEFPKEGPSILRIQQVVRGDSAAYFCASSPENYGYTFGSGTRLTVV.

Many counts were recorded for this clonotype. V and J are TRBV18 and TRBJ2-7, with no clear D. This CDR3 has 14 residues. CDR1 and CDR2 (germline): KGHSH, LQKENI. V dropped 3 bases and J dropped 7 bases, with 16 bases sitting between them. CDR3 amino acids: CASSPAGSRWEQYF. CDR3 DNA: TGTGCCAGCTCACCTGCCGGCAGCCGCTGGGAGCAGTACTTC.

This clonotype was detected many times. This chain joins TRBV18 and TRBJ2-5; 10 bases are a match to TRBD1. This CDR3 comprises 15 residues. Per germline, CDR1 KGHSH and CDR2 LQKENI. J lost 3 bases, V lost 0 bases, and 1 base had no gene match. The CDR3 reads CASSPPGTGEETQYF. The CDR3 DNA reads as TGTGCCAGCTCACCACCCGGGACAGGGGAAGAGACCCAGTACTTC.

This clonotype showed up many times. The V and J genes are TRBV3-1 and TRBJ2-1; D is ambiguous. In germline, CDR1 is LGHDT, CDR2 YNNKEL (reference sequence). The CDR3 length is 12 residues. Trimming removed 1 base at V and 9 bases at J, with 7 bases between. CDR3 protein: CASSQVRSEQFF. In DNA form, the CDR3 reads TGTGCCAGCAGCCAAGTCCGGAGTGAGCAGTTCTTC.

In this sample, this clonotype turned up many times. The chain carries TRBV28 and TRBJ2-7, with TRBD1 matching 8 bases. The CDR3 runs 14 residues. Germline CDR1 is MDHEN and CDR2 is SYDVKM. Losses at the gene ends were 7 bases for V and 1 base for J; bases not matched to a gene: 6. In nucleotides, the CDR3 is TGTGCCAGCAATGGACAGGGCGGATCCTACGAGCAGTACTTC. This translates into CASNGQGGSYEQYF.

The V gene is TRBV4-1, the J gene TRBJ2-3; TRBD2 matches 9 bases. CDR3 length: 19 residues. J lost 0 bases, V lost 1 base, and 11 bases had no gene match. Germline loops: CDR1 MGHRA, CDR2 YSYEKL. The CDR3 DNA sequence: TGCGCCAGCAGCCAAGTGACAAGCGGGAGGATCGGGAGCACAGATACGCAGTATTTT. Translated, it gives CASSQVTSGRIGSTDTQYF.

This clonotype was counted many times. V and J are TRBV12-3 or TRBV12-4 and TRBJ2-1, with a tentative D call TRBD1 (6 bases). The CDR3 extends over 13 amino acids. V lost 6 bases and J 4 bases, leaving 10 bases between the germline ends. The CDR3 protein is CASRSDSYNEQFF. The CDR3 DNA follows: TGTGCCAGCAGGTCGGACAGTTACAATGAGCAGTTCTTC.

At least ten counts were recorded for this clonotype. The J gene is TRBJ2-7, the V gene TRBV7-2; TRBD1 or TRBD2 may be the D gene (5 bases each). This CDR3 contains 15 residues. V lost 2 bases and J 1 base, leaving 12 bases between the germline ends. Germline CDR1 SGHTA, CDR2 FQGNSA. This CDR3 is CASSLKGEGSYEQYF. CDR3 in DNA: TGTGCCAGCAGCTTAAAGGGTGAGGGGTCCTACGAGCAGTACTTC.